One sample yielded the 17 T cell receptor beta chains listed below, sequenced in a study of blood T cell repertoires in COVID-19. Sequencing was performed with immunoSEQ multiplex PCR; in TCRdb, only in-frame clones are kept and a portion is missing. The table lists 250,000 to 300,000 clones, over 75% of them singletons. The sample was peripheral blood. The source of these receptors is a man aged 50-59 years with active or convalescent COVID-19.

This sequence joins TRBV5-1 and TRBJ1-1; 9 nucleotides line up with TRBD1. Looked up from germline, CDR1 is SGHRS and CDR2 is YFSETQ. The length of the CDR3 is 14 residues. Unmatched junction bases numbered 4, after V lost 4 bases and J lost 3 bases. As DNA, the CDR3 is TGCGCCAGCAGCGTACAGGGGGCGGACACTGAAGCTTTCTTT. It is translated as CASSVQGADTEAFF.

A single count supports this clone. The V gene is TRBV11-2, the J gene TRBJ2-4; D possibly corresponds to TRBD2 (6 bases). The V end lost 5 bases, the J end lost 7 bases, and 12 bases lay between the germline ends. CDR3 length: 13 amino acids. Germline CDR1 is SGHAT and CDR2 is FQNNGV. The CDR3 sequence is CASSPGGVNIQYF. The CDR3 DNA follows: TGTGCCAGCAGCCCCGGCGGGGTTAACATTCAGTACTTC.

The rearrangement joins TRBV4-3 to TRBJ2-5; D is possibly TRBD1 (6 bases). The ends were cut back, 1 base at V and 2 bases at J, with 17 bases in the middle. Germline loops: CDR1 LGHNA, CDR2 YSLEER. The CDR3 covers 17 residues. The chain's CDR3 is CASSQGAYRELQETQYF. The CDR3 DNA reads TGCGCCAGCAGCCAAGGAGCTTACAGGGAGTTACAAGAGACCCAGTACTTC.

J is TRBJ1-5 and V is TRBV30; 7 nucleotides align to TRBD1. From germline, CDR1 is GTSNPN and CDR2 SVGIG (reference sequence). The CDR3 is 16 amino acids. Trimming removed 1 base from V and 5 bases from J; junction bases left unmatched: 11. The CDR3, as DNA: TGTGCCTGGAGTGGGACAGGTCCCGCCGCGGATCAGCCCCAGCATTTT. It is translated as CAWSGTGPAADQPQHF.

This clone was counted once. This chain connects TRBV12-3 or TRBV12-4 to TRBJ1-1, with D perhaps matching TRBD1 (5 bases). CDR3 length: 11 amino acids. Trimming shortened V by 6 bases and J by 5 bases, and 7 bases separated the two germline ends. CDR3 DNA sequence: TGTGCCAGCAGGGGGCGGACTGAAGCTTTCTTT. Residues: CASRGRTEAFF.

This rearrangement joins TRBV9 to TRBJ2-5; 7 nucleotides line up with TRBD1. J was trimmed by 1 base and V by 4 bases; bases with no gene match: 7. CDR3 length: 15 residues. Germline V gene data show CDR1 as SGDLS and CDR2 as YYNGEE. Written as DNA, the CDR3 is TGTGCCAGCAGCAGGCGACAGGGTGGCCAAGAGACCCAGTACTTC. This codes for CASSRRQGGQETQYF.

This clone was observed a single time. This chain joins TRBV10-3 and TRBJ2-3; 7 positions match TRBD2. V shed 3 bases, J shed 3 bases, and the junction held 6 bases outside the gene matches. CDR3 length equals 15 residues. Germline values: CDR1 ENHRY, CDR2 SYGVKD. CDR3 residues: CAISDGGSTTDTQYF. For the CDR3, the DNA is TGTGCCATCAGTGATGGCGGGAGTACGACAGATACGCAGTATTTT.

The J gene is TRBJ2-6, the V gene TRBV19; no clear D. Germline V gene lookup returns CDR1 LNHDA and CDR2 SQIVND (reference sequence). The ends were cut back, 2 bases at V and 3 bases at J, with 11 bases in the middle. The CDR3 has 16 residues. The CDR3 DNA reads as TGTGCCAGTAGTATATCCGCCGCGCATGGGGCCAACGTCCTGACTTTC. It specifies CASSISAAHGANVLTF.

The gene calls are TRBV6-2 or TRBV6-3 and TRBJ1-5; TRBD1 might be the D (6 bases). The V gene's germline CDR1 is MNHEY and CDR2 SVGEGT. Trimming stripped 5 bases from V and 7 bases from J, with 18 bases between. CDR3 length equals 15 residues. The CDR3 here is CASSPPDRRGQPQHF. The CDR3 nucleotides are TGTGCCAGCAGTCCCCCGGACAGAAGAGGACAGCCCCAGCATTTT.

This clone was seen once. J is TRBJ2-7 and V is TRBV2; the match to TRBD2 covers 13 bases. Per germline, CDR1 SNHLY and CDR2 FYNNEI. The CDR3 is 15 amino acids. Trimming took 4 bases from V and 6 from J; bases not matched to a gene: 6. CDR3 in amino acids: CASSGTSGSSVEQYF. Written as DNA, the CDR3 is TGTGCCAGCAGTGGGACTAGCGGGAGCTCCGTCGAGCAGTACTTC.

The chain employs TRBV5-5 and TRBJ2-3; D may be TRBD2 (6 bases). With 2 bases removed from V and 0 bases from J, the gap between germline ends came to 19 bases. Germline V lookup: CDR1 SGHKS, CDR2 YYEKEE (reference sequence). The CDR3 runs to 18 residues. CDR3: CASSFRASGLTSTDTQYF. The CDR3 DNA reads TGTGCCAGCAGCTTTCGAGCAAGCGGGCTTACTAGCACAGATACGCAGTATTTT. The full variable domain, completed using reference TRBV5-5 and TRBJ2-3, is DAGVTQSPTHLIKTRGQQVTLRCSPISGHKSVSWYQQVLGQGPQFIFQYYEKEERGRGNFPDRFSARQFPNYSSELNVNALLLGDSALYLCASSFRASGLTSTDTQYFGPGTRLTVL.

The CDR3 loop reads CSVNVGEQFF. The CDR3 coding sequence is TGCAGCGTTAATGTCGGTGAGCAGTTCTTC. This rearrangement joins TRBV29-1 to TRBJ2-1; D not resolved. The germline gives CDR1 SQVTM, CDR2 ANQGSEA. V dropped 5 bases and J dropped 9 bases, with 8 bases sitting between them. The CDR3 totals 10 residues.

Only one count was recorded for this clone. V usage is TRBV19 and J usage is TRBJ1-1; D unresolved. Trimming pared 6 bases from V and 1 base from J, leaving 12 bases between. This CDR3 has 14 amino acids. Germline V gene lookup returns CDR1 LNHDA and CDR2 SQIVND (reference sequence). As DNA, the CDR3 is TGTGCCAGTAGCCGAACGGCGGGGAACACTGAAGCTTTCTTT. Protein product: CASSRTAGNTEAFF.

V and J are TRBV6-2 or TRBV6-3 and TRBJ2-7, with D perhaps matching TRBD1 (5 bases). Trimming stripped 6 bases from V and 0 bases from J, with 12 bases between. Germline lookup yields CDR1 MNHEY and CDR2 SVGEGT. The CDR3 is 14 amino acids. Here the CDR3 DNA reads TGTGCCAGCAGCTTCGACAGTCTCTCCTACGAGCAGTACTTC. Encoded protein: CASSFDSLSYEQYF.

The rearrangement links TRBV7-9 to TRBJ2-3; TRBD2 aligns across 10 bases. Trimming removed 4 bases from V and 5 bases from J; junction bases left unmatched: 9. Germline lookup yields CDR1 SEHNR and CDR2 FQNEAQ (reference sequence). The CDR3 totals 16 residues. As DNA, the CDR3 is TGTGCCAGCAGCTCTCTAGCGGGAGTGTGGGGAGATACGCAGTATTTT. Encoded protein: CASSSLAGVWGDTQYF. Together with reference TRBV7-9 and TRBJ2-3, the CDR3 gives the full variable domain: DTGVSQNPRHKITKRGQNVTFRCDPISEHNRLYWYRQTLGQGPEFLTYFQNEAQLEKSRLLSDRFSAERPKGSFSTLEIQRTEQGDSAMYLCASSSLAGVWGDTQYFGPGTRLTVL.

The chain recombines TRBV6-5 with TRBJ1-5, with D uncertain. In germline, CDR1 is MNHEY, CDR2 SVGAGI. V was trimmed by 6 bases and J by 3 bases, leaving 15 bases between them. The CDR3 sequence is 15 residues long. CDR3 sequence: CASRIREYHNQPQHF. CDR3 DNA sequence: TGTGCCAGCAGGATTCGGGAGTACCACAATCAGCCCCAGCATTTT.

The CDR3 loop reads CASSLTGQGAYGYTF. CDR3 DNA: TGCGCCAGCAGCTTGACCGGACAGGGGGCTTATGGCTACACCTTC. The chain links TRBV5-1 to TRBJ1-2; 11 bases match TRBD1. The CDR3 runs 15 residues. In germline, CDR1 is SGHRS, CDR2 YFSETQ. J was trimmed by 5 bases and V by 1 base; bases with no gene match: 4.